This T cell receptor (beta chain) was identified during a study of blood T cell repertoires in COVID-19. The overall study: The analysed material was cDNA or gDNA that came from T cells, B-cell-depleted T cells, or PBMCs.

This CDR3 has 12 amino acids. CDR1 is SGHKS and CDR2 is YYEKEE in the germline V gene (reference sequence). The V end was cut by 0 bases, the J end by 7 bases, with 7 bases between. Original analysis: Quantification of nucleated cells was approximated via reference gene primer amplification. Data came from immunoSEQ multiplex PCR; TCRdb stores just in-frame clones and leaves some out. The V and J calls and clone size were taken over from that table, and D and trimming were inferred from the DNA. The data show more than 95,000 clones, with about 91% seen just once and 5.5% to 7% held by the top ten. The sequencing sample was made of peripheral blood. The origin of this receptor is a human donor in a cohort sampled during active COVID-19. The V call is TRBV5-5, the J call TRBJ1-2; no reliable D call. The CDR3 loop is CASSLEEGGYTF. Here the CDR3 DNA reads TGTGCCAGCAGCTTGGAGGAGGGTGGCTACACCTTC.